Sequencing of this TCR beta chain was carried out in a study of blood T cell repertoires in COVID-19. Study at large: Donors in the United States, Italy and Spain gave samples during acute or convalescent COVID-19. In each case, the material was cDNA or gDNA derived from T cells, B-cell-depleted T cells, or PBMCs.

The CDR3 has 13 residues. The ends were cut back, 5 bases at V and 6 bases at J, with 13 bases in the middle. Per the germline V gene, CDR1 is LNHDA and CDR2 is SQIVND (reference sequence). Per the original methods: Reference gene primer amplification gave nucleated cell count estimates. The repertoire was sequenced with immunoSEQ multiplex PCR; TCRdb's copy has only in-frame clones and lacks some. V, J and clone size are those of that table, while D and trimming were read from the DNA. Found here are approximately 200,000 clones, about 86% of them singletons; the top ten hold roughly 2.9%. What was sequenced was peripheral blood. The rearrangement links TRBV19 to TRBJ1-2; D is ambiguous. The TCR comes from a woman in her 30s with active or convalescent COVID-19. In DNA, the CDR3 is TGTGCCAGTAGTTGGCGGAGCTACAATGGCTACACCTTC. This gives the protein CASSWRSYNGYTF.